One T cell receptor beta chain is described in this entry. No antigen is known for it. Base qualities are not recorded, but no much larger clone differs from it by a single base. For CDR1 and CDR2, the germline V gene lists SGHRS and YFSETQ. The germline V end is reduced by 0 bases and the J end by 5 bases; junction bases left unmatched: 6. The cysteine opens and the phenylalanine closes a CDR3 of 15 amino acids. Of the read, only the CDR3 DNA is kept; its 45 bases are in frame from base 1. This entry is derived from a study of T cell responses to AZD1222 COVID-19 vaccine (dated by TCRdb to about 2021). General notes on the study: TCR sequencing was performed for 230 to 250 trial participants, of whom 207 were given two doses of AZD1222 and approximately 26 were given two doses of MenACWY control vaccine. Enrollment into the trials was organized by age into subgroups of 18-55, 56-69 and 70-plus years, and those subgroups contained roughly 140, 27 and 60 TCR-sequenced participants, respectively.

The CDR3 regions of human TCRbeta chains were analyzed by immunosequencing. Under the source paper's analysis protocol: Repertoire TCRs were checked for matches against a reference library of SARS-CoV-2-specific TCRs that had been generated using the MIRA antigen-specificity platform. Breadth was defined as the fraction of unique TCRs that were SARS-CoV-2-associated, and depth was defined as the fraction of total T cells that were SARS-CoV-2-associated. Each spike-specific TCR was assigned to its reactive spike region and to a CD4 or CD8 class using the MIRA data. Log10-transformed breadth and depth values were compared by one-way ANOVA with Sidak's multiple comparisons tests. Held by TCRdb, this immuneACCESS table contains in-frame sequences only and omits some clones. Under half of the omission traces to an unresolved V gene where checked; the cause of the rest is unknown. V and J calls and clone size are given by that table; D and trimming were obtained from the DNA. The sample profile shows 250,000 to 300,000 clones; approximately 94% of them were found once. Together, the top ten hold roughly 0.51% of the sample.

Summary of the overall study and its limitations: Because no day 14 peak-response samples were available, repertoires were characterized only after the peak T cell response. The 56-69-year group was small, and its depth increase did not reach significance, likely because of low power. The whole spike protein was spanned by vaccine-associated CD4 TCRs, and dominant responses were seen in regions 160-218 and 743-854. Conclusions about previously exposed vaccinees are limited because only five or six AZD1222 recipients were SARS-CoV-2 seropositive at baseline. Participants were mostly white British and included more females than males, and it was suggested by the authors that clonal diversity may have been underestimated. Spike-specific TCR breadth and depth rose significantly after two AZD1222 doses compared with day 0 and with MenACWY recipients. Reportedly, close to half of the unique spike-specific TCRs recognized epitopes lying outside the regions that are mutated in the B.1.351 and B.1.1.7 variants.

The label giving this sample's time point can be read as: about 28 days (+/-7) after the second vaccine dose. Because spike-specific TCR depth and breadth did not differ between the two schedules, AZD1222 recipients who got a second dose at roughly 4 weeks were pooled with those who got a second dose at roughly 12 weeks. Vaccinee samples were obtained from the UK trials COV001 and COV002, which included a single-blind randomized controlled phase 2/3 trial of AZD1222 (ChAdOx1 nCoV-19) in healthy adults. For TCRbeta chain sequencing, PBMC samples were collected from trial participants at day 0 and at day 28 after the second dose.

The sequence was collected from an adult who received the AZD1222 COVID-19 vaccine. Here the chain combines TRBV5-1 and TRBJ1-1; 8 central bases correspond to TRBD1. The sample consisted of peripheral blood, taken 28 days after the second AZD1222 dose. The nucleotide sequence is TGCGCCAGCAGCTTGGCAGGGGGCGTTGGGACTGAAGCTTTCTTT. Its coded protein is CASSLAGGVGTEAFF. The full variable domain, with segments outside the CDR3 supplied by the reference TRBV5-1 and TRBJ1-1 proteins, appears as KAGVTQTPRYLIKTRGQQVTLSCSPISGHRSVSWYQQTPGQGLQFLFEYFSETQRNKGNFPGRFSGRQFSNSRSEMNVSTLELGDSALYLCASSLAGGVGTEAFFGQGTRLTVV.